The next 25 T cell receptor beta chains were all read from a single sample in a study of CD8 T cells in ankylosing spondylitis. TCRdb re-derived calls from the 5' RACE reads in MiXCR, one entry per CDR3 protein. Seen here are 220,000 or so distinct CDR3 sequences, about 16% observed once, and the top ten hold 40% to 50%. These receptors lack a known antigen. Study-level points and caveats: Ankylosing spondylitis blood seemed to carry a telltale TCR beta motif made of several highly homologous variants.

The sample taken for sequencing was blood, either unsorted or a sorted T cell fraction (not recorded which). The receptors originated from a male donor with ankylosing spondylitis.

V is TRBV6-2 or TRBV6-3 and J is TRBJ2-1; TRBD1 matches 7 bases. The germline V gene has CDR1 MNHEY and CDR2 SVGEGT. The CDR3 is made up of 14 amino acids. With V trimmed by 5 bases and J by 1 base, 2 bases remained unmatched. The CDR3 region is CASSEGQSYNEQFF. The CDR3, as DNA: TGTGCCAGCAGTGAGGGACAGTCCTACAATGAGCAGTTCTTC.

This clonotype was seen only a few times. The V and J genes are TRBV12-3 or TRBV12-4 and TRBJ1-4, with TRBD1 identical over 9 bases. The CDR3 runs to 18 residues. The V segment lost 6 bases and the J segment 8 bases; nucleotides outside the gene matches: 19. The CDR3 nucleotides are TGTGCCAGCAGCGATGGGACAGGGAAAGGGAGAGTACAAGAAAAACTGTTTTTT. Encoded protein: CASSDGTGKGRVQEKLFF.

This sequence joins TRBV11-2 and TRBJ2-3; D unresolved. V shed 4 bases and J shed 6 bases, with 26 bases lying between them. The CDR3 extends over 18 amino acids. CDR1 is SGHAT and CDR2 is FQNNGV in the germline V gene. The CDR3 loop is CASSYPIAGSRSIDTQYF. The CDR3 nucleotides are TGTGCCAGCAGCTACCCCATTGCAGGTAGTCGTAGTATCGATACGCAGTATTTT. Full variable domain (remainder filled in from reference TRBV11-2 and TRBJ2-3): EAGVAQSPRYKIIEKRQSVAFWCNPISGHATLYWYQQILGQGPKLLIQFQNNGVVDDSQLPKDRFSAERLKGVDSTLKIQPAKLEDSAVYLCASSYPIAGSRSIDTQYFGPGTRLTVL.

The J gene is TRBJ2-2, the V gene TRBV30; 12 positions match TRBD1. The ends lost 2 bases at V and 7 bases at J; junction bases unmatched: 5. The CDR3 has 15 amino acids. The germline gives CDR1 GTSNPN, CDR2 SVGIG (reference sequence). In nucleotides, the CDR3 is TGTGCCTGGAGTTCCGGGACAGGGGGCTACGGGGAGCTGTTTTTT. Translation gives CAWSSGTGGYGELFF.

The V call is TRBV10-2, the J call TRBJ1-5; unclear D gene. Trimming took off 3 bases at V and 1 base at J, with 10 bases between the two ends. The CDR3 covers 15 residues. CDR1 WSHSY and CDR2 SAAADI come from the germline V gene. The CDR3 spells CASSDPGISNQPQHF. The CDR3 nucleotides read TGCGCCAGCAGTGACCCGGGAATAAGCAATCAGCCCCAGCATTTT.

The sample holds one count of this clonotype. The chain couples TRBV4-2 to TRBJ2-1; 7 nucleotides match TRBD2. V shed 0 bases, J shed 4 bases, and the junction held 3 bases outside the gene matches. The CDR3 extends over 15 amino acids. Germline V gives CDR1 LGHNA, CDR2 YNFKEQ. The CDR3 is CASSQDGLGYNEQFF. The CDR3 DNA reads TGTGCCAGCAGCCAAGATGGACTAGGGTACAATGAGCAGTTCTTC.

This clonotype showed up just a few times. This chain connects TRBV7-3 to TRBJ2-1, with D perhaps TRBD2 (6 bases). V was trimmed by 5 bases and J by 5 bases, leaving 10 bases between them. This CDR3 is 13 amino acids long. In germline, CDR1 is SGHTA, CDR2 FQGTGA. The CDR3 protein is CASSRVADNEQFF. CDR3 nucleotide sequence: TGTGCCAGCAGCCGAGTAGCGGACAATGAGCAGTTCTTC.

The chain carries TRBV7-6 and TRBJ2-1; D gene uncertain. V was pared by 5 bases and J by 0 bases, with 11 bases between. This CDR3 is built from 15 residues. Per germline, CDR1 SGHVS and CDR2 FNYEAQ. The CDR3 DNA follows: TGTGCCAGCAGCGCGTCGCAGAGCTCCTACAATGAGCAGTTCTTC. Translated, it gives CASSASQSSYNEQFF. Supplemented by reference TRBV7-6 and TRBJ2-1, the full variable domain reads GAGVSQSPRYKVTKRGQDVALRCDPISGHVSLYWYRQALGQGPEFLTYFNYEAQQDKSGLPNDRFSAERPEGSISTLTIQRTEQRDSAMYRCASSASQSSYNEQFFGPGTRLTVL.

This clonotype was recorded many times. V and J are TRBV4-3 and TRBJ2-5, with D uncertain. V dropped 2 bases and J dropped 2 bases, with 12 bases sitting between them. The CDR3 length is 15 residues. Per the germline V gene, CDR1 is LGHNA and CDR2 is YSLEER. CDR3 in DNA: TGCGCCAGCAGCCAATTTAAGTGGTCTCAAGAGACCCAGTACTTC. Its translation is CASSQFKWSQETQYF.

The chain employs TRBV3-1 and TRBJ2-7, with D tentatively TRBD1 (5 bases). Germline loops: CDR1 LGHDT, CDR2 YNNKEL (reference sequence). The CDR3 runs to 13 residues. Between the trimmed V and J ends, which lost 3 bases and 4 bases, there was a span of 10 bases. This CDR3 is CASSHRVEYEQYF. The CDR3 DNA reads as TGTGCCAGCAGCCACAGGGTTGAGTACGAGCAGTACTTC.

In its sample, this clonotype was seen many times. V is TRBV27 and J is TRBJ1-1; D unclear. The CDR3 has 14 residues. Germline-derived CDR1 and CDR2 are MNHEY and SMNVEV (reference sequence). V gave up 5 bases and J gave up 1 base, with 11 bases separating them. In DNA, the CDR3 is TGTGCCAGCAGTCTAGGATGGGGGAACACTGAAGCTTTCTTT. Its protein product is CASSLGWGNTEAFF.

The chain is built from TRBV12-3 or TRBV12-4 and TRBJ1-5, with a tentative D call TRBD1 (5 bases). V lost 7 bases and J lost 0, with 13 bases in between. CDR3 size: 15 residues. The CDR3 sequence is CASTPTEHSNQPQHF. The CDR3 DNA reads as TGTGCCAGCACCCCGACAGAACATAGCAATCAGCCCCAGCATTTT.

This clonotype occurred a few times. At one of its ends the junction is not consistent with the germline gene, which may arise from a read error. This chain joins TRBV7-9 and TRBJ2-6, with unresolved D. CDR3 length: 14 amino acids. The germline V gene encodes CDR1 SEHNR and CDR2 FQNEAQ (reference sequence). CDR3 loop: CASSLGAGANVLTF. The DNA of the CDR3 is TGTGCCAGCAGTTTAGGAGCTGGGGCCAACGTCCTGACTTTC.

Only a few counts were recorded for this clonotype. The chain employs TRBV28 and TRBJ2-7, with D perhaps matching TRBD1 or TRBD2 (7 bases each). The V and J ends lost 5 bases and 1 base respectively, with 15 bases between them. The CDR3 length is 15 residues. The germline V gene has CDR1 MDHEN and CDR2 SYDVKM. The CDR3: CASSHQGGISYEQYF. The CDR3 nucleotides are TGTGCCAGCAGTCATCAGGGGGGGATTTCCTACGAGCAGTACTTC.

Only a few counts were recorded for this clonotype. The chain couples TRBV11-3 to TRBJ2-3; maybe TRBD1 (8 bases). This CDR3 has 15 residues. In germline, CDR1 is SGHNT, CDR2 YENEEA. Trimming cost V 4 bases and J 2 bases, with 13 bases left between them. CDR3 sequence: CASSSDRDYTDTQYF. CDR3 DNA: TGTGCCAGCAGCTCGGACAGGGACTACACAGATACGCAGTATTTT. Filled out from reference TRBV11-3 and TRBJ2-3, the complete variable domain reads EAGVVQSPRYKIIEKKQPVAFWCNPISGHNTLYWYLQNLGQGPELLIRYENEEAVDDSQLPKDRFSAERLKGVDSTLKIQPAELGDSAVYLCASSSDRDYTDTQYFGPGTRLTVL.

This clonotype was observed a few times. The chain carries TRBV6-2 or TRBV6-3 and TRBJ2-7; weak D call: TRBD1 (6 bases). The CDR3 totals 15 residues. The V end lost 0 bases, the J end lost 1 base, and 10 bases lay between the germline ends. Germline values: CDR1 MNHEY, CDR2 SVGEGT. CDR3 residues: CASSYSPDSSYEQYF. CDR3 DNA: TGTGCCAGCAGTTACTCCCCGGACAGTTCCTACGAGCAGTACTTC.

This clonotype was picked up many times. The chain links TRBV12-3 or TRBV12-4 to TRBJ2-3; the D gene could be TRBD1 or TRBD2 (5 bases each). V shed 1 base and J shed 0 bases, with 5 bases lying between them. This CDR3 has 14 amino acids. CDR3 bases: TGTGCCAGCAGTTTAGGGGACAGCACAGATACGCAGTATTTT. Translation: CASSLGDSTDTQYF.

V is TRBV3-1 and J is TRBJ1-4; no clear D gene. CDR1 and CDR2 (germline): LGHDT, YNNKEL (reference sequence). CDR3 length: 15 amino acids. V lost 4 bases to trimming and J lost 8 bases, with 17 bases between them. The CDR3 here is CASSPRTDGREKLFF. In DNA form, the CDR3 reads TGTGCCAGCAGCCCACGGACCGACGGAAGGGAAAAACTGTTTTTT.

This chain links TRBV6-5 with TRBJ2-1; a possible D gene is TRBD2 (5 bases). Germline V gene sequence: CDR1 MNHEY, CDR2 SVGAGI. V lost 0 bases and J lost 9, with 21 bases in between. The CDR3 runs 17 residues. CDR3 loop: CASSYSNGNLAGGEQFF. DNA for the CDR3: TGTGCCAGCAGTTACTCGAACGGCAACCTGGCGGGCGGTGAGCAGTTCTTC.

This clonotype was seen only a few times. The rearrangement uses TRBV7-8 and TRBJ2-7; TRBD1 matches at 9 bases. The CDR3 spans 13 residues. J gave up 6 bases and V 4 bases, and 4 bases lay outside the gene matches. Germline CDR1 and CDR2: SGHVS and FQNEAQ. CDR3 region: CASSSTGGSEQYF. The CDR3, as DNA: TGTGCCAGCAGCTCCACAGGGGGCAGCGAGCAGTACTTC.

The chain combines TRBV15 with TRBJ1-2, with TRBD1 identical over 9 bases. The V and J ends lost 2 bases and 8 bases, in that order; junction bases with no gene match: 6. Germline values: CDR1 LNHNV, CDR2 YYDKDF (reference sequence). This CDR3 has 14 residues. DNA of the CDR3: TGTGCCACCAGCAGATCGGGACAGGGTTGGGGCTACACCTTC. It is translated as CATSRSGQGWGYTF.

This clonotype was seen a handful of times. The chain couples TRBV20-1 to TRBJ1-2; no firm D call. The ends were cut back, 0 bases at V and 4 bases at J, with 9 bases in the middle. CDR1 and CDR2 (germline): DFQATT, SNEGSKA (reference sequence). This CDR3 has 13 amino acids. The CDR3 coding sequence is TGCAGTGCTAGAGATGGGAGTACCTATGGCTACACCTTC. Translation gives CSARDGSTYGYTF.

This clonotype was found many times. V usage is TRBV3-1 and J usage is TRBJ1-1, with D possibly matching TRBD1 (5 bases). The CDR3 contains 15 residues. The V and J ends lost 3 bases and 0 bases respectively, with 11 bases between them. Germline CDR1 reads LGHDT; CDR2 reads YNNKEL (reference sequence). CDR3 loop: CASSHTGLMNTEAFF. In DNA, the CDR3 is TGTGCCAGCAGCCATACAGGCCTAATGAACACTGAAGCTTTCTTT.

This clonotype appeared a few times. This chain joins TRBV10-3 and TRBJ2-7; 8 bases match TRBD2. V was pared by 10 bases and J by 7 bases, with 24 bases of the junction left unmatched. The CDR3 has 17 amino acids. Germline assignment: CDR1 ENHRY and CDR2 SYGVKD. CDR3 sequence (DNA): TGTGCCACTCAGGAGTTGCCTGAACGGGACCCGGGAGGGGAGCAGTACTTC. As protein: CATQELPERDPGGEQYF.

This clonotype was picked up a small number of times. J is TRBJ2-3 and V is TRBV12-3 or TRBV12-4, with D possibly TRBD2 on 6 matching bases. Trimming took off 6 bases at V and 3 bases at J, with 19 bases between the two ends. The CDR3 runs 16 residues. This CDR3 is CASRGDLAGSTDTQYF. The CDR3 nucleotides are TGTGCCAGCAGGGGAGATTTGGCGGGATCGACAGATACGCAGTATTTT.